Here is one T cell receptor (beta chain) with its context. This entry belongs to a study of T cell changes during pregnancy in multiple sclerosis. Some clones are missing from TCRdb's copy, which holds only in-frame ones; the method was immunoSEQ multiplex PCR. The sample lists approximately 94,000 clones, roughly 90% occurring once. Germline assignment: CDR1 GTSNPN and CDR2 SVGIG (reference sequence). With V trimmed by 0 bases and J by 1 base, 6 bases remained unmatched. The CDR3 is 16 amino acids. This sample comprised peripheral blood, obtained after pregnancy. The receptor's source is a female donor with multiple sclerosis, enrolled in a pregnancy study. The chain recombines TRBV30 with TRBJ1-1; 9 bases map to TRBD1. The CDR3 sequence is CAWSVRDRARNTEAFF. CDR3 nucleotide sequence: TGTGCCTGGAGTGTACGGGACAGGGCAAGGAACACTGAAGCTTTCTTT.